The clone carrying this T cell receptor (beta chain) has just one count. TCRdb passed the 5' RACE reads through MiXCR, listing each CDR3 protein once. The data contain around 7,000 distinct CDR3 sequences, 58% of them singletons. The data stem from a study of T-cell memory formation after mild COVID-19. This TCR derives from an adult who had mild COVID-19 (a few samples of this study predate the infection). Cell type and time point are not known. The sample was PBMCs or a T cell subset sorted from them (not recorded which).

The CDR3 nucleotides are TGTGCCAGCAGCCTCACGTTCGTAGGATCGGAGACCCAGTACTTC. Translating it yields CASSLTFVGSETQYF. This chain links TRBV5-4 with TRBJ2-5; D unresolved. This CDR3 is built from 15 residues. V was cut by 4 bases and J by 5 bases, with 18 bases left in between. The germline V gene encodes CDR1 SGHNT and CDR2 YYREEE (reference sequence).